These 4 T cell receptor beta chains were all obtained from the same sample, sequenced in a study of CD8 T cells in ankylosing spondylitis. Study observations and caveats: About 8 highly homologous variants made up a TCR beta motif, and this motif appeared characteristic of ankylosing spondylitis blood.

TCRdb used MiXCR to reprocess the 5' RACE reads, holding one entry per CDR3 protein. In the table there are 330,000 or so distinct CDR3 sequences, 7.5% to 9% of which are singletons. Their antigen targets remain unknown. Specimen: blood, either unsorted or a sorted T cell fraction (not recorded which). The receptors here all came from a male donor with ankylosing spondylitis.

V gene TRBV5-1 combines with J gene TRBJ1-2, with D hard to call. The germline CDR1 and CDR2 sequences are SGHRS and YFSETQ. Trimming stripped 4 bases from V and 8 bases from J, with 21 bases between. The CDR3 has 15 amino acids. Written as DNA, the CDR3 is TGCGCCAGCAGCCCCCCACTCCAAAGGGTCGGAGGCTACACCTTC. The encoded protein is CASSPPLQRVGGYTF.

This clonotype has a handful of counts. This chain uses TRBV7-3 with TRBJ2-2, with 8 bases fitting TRBD2. The CDR3 covers 16 residues. V shed 5 bases and J 4 bases; nucleotides not matched to a gene: 9. The V gene's germline CDR1 is SGHTA and CDR2 FQGTGA. The CDR3 nucleotides are TGTGCCAGCAGCACATTTAGCGGGACGGGCACCGGGGAGCTGTTTTTT. Its translation: CASSTFSGTGTGELFF.

The genes are TRBV4-1 and TRBJ2-5; D gene unclear. V was cut by 6 bases and J by 1 base, with 15 bases left in between. Germline CDR1 and CDR2: MGHRA and YSYEKL. This CDR3 is 15 amino acids long. The CDR3, as DNA: TGCGCCAGCAGGAAGAAAGAAAGTCTCCAAGAGACCCAGTACTTC. This codes for CASRKKESLQETQYF.

This clonotype was detected only a few times. The V call is TRBV5-6, the J call TRBJ2-3; 11 nucleotides line up with TRBD2. The trim removed 0 bases at V and 6 bases at J, leaving 6 bases unmatched. The germline CDR1 and CDR2 sequences are SGHDT and YYEEEE. This CDR3 spans 16 amino acids. The CDR3, as DNA: TGTGCCAGCAGCTTGGAACTAGCGGGAGTTGCGGATACGCAGTATTTT. Amino acids: CASSLELAGVADTQYF.